The sample holds a few counts of the clone carrying this T cell receptor (beta chain). The antigen is undetermined. This sample was taken from a study of blood T cells in healthy people across ages. Primers used in a second PCR of about 7 to 12 cycles were a sample-barcoded 5' primer and a J-beta primer mix. From the 5' RACE reads, TCRdb called clonotypes with MiXCR, one entry per CDR3 protein. The sample records approximately 810,000 distinct CDR3 sequences, more than 25% being singletons. The CDR3 runs 14 residues. In germline, CDR1 is GTSNPN, CDR2 SVGIG (reference sequence). With 0 bases removed from V and 4 bases from J, the gap between germline ends came to 13 bases. Notes on the study in general: A roughly linear fall in TCR beta diversity per million T cells was seen with increasing age.

This chain joins TRBV30 and TRBJ2-7; weak D call: TRBD2 (5 bases). This clonotype originated in a woman aged 80 or older in good health. The sequencing sample was made of blood. In nucleotides, the CDR3 is TGTGCCTGGAGTGTACGGAGAGGGTCTTACGAGCAGTACTTC. Translating gives CAWSVRRGSYEQYF.